This T cell receptor beta chain came from a study of OX40 agonist ivuxolimab in advanced cancers. This clone was counted a single time. The protocol was immunoSEQ multiplex PCR, while the TCRdb copy is restricted to in-frame clones and leaves out a portion. Among about 50,000 clones listed, 82% were seen once. The CDR3 contains 11 residues. V dropped 4 bases and J dropped 8 bases, with 9 bases sitting between them. CDR1 is SGHDT, CDR2 YYEEEE, per germline. The sequencing here drew on CD4+ or CD8+ T cells sorted from blood, taken in a trial of the OX40 agonist ivuxolimab. This rearrangement joins TRBV5-6 to TRBJ1-1; a weak D match, TRBD1 (5 bases). The clonotype was recovered from an adult with an advanced solid tumor such as melanoma, head and neck, liver or kidney cancer. CDR3 nucleotides: TGTGCCAGCAGCGTAGGGGACGAAGCTTTCTTT. Its translation: CASSVGDEAFF.